This T cell receptor beta chain originates from a study of T cell repertoires in cytomegalovirus infection. The wider study: Signatures in public TCR beta sequences pointed to both CMV infection and matching HLA type.

As for this clonotype: Its cognate antigen is unknown.

MiXCR was run by TCRdb on the reads, yielding one entry per CDR3 protein. The sample shows about 900,000 distinct CDR3 sequences, approximately 30% of them seen only once. Germline lookup yields CDR1 SNHLY and CDR2 FYNNEI. The CDR3 length is 15 residues. The junction had 5 bases not matched to a gene; V was cut back by 0 bases and J by 6 bases. Study results and limitations: Summed public TCR beta family frequency identified CMV carriers bearing the relevant HLA.

This chain uses TRBV2 with TRBJ2-7; TRBD1 matches at 10 bases. The sequencing here drew on cultured CD8+ T cells from PBMCs, taken from culture after CMV antigen stimulation. This sequence was found in a human donor in good health (CMV status not recorded). Some clones in this sample may be carry-over from other donors' samples. Here the CDR3 reads CASSEALGTGAEQYV. The DNA for the CDR3 is TGTGCCAGCAGTGAAGCGCTTGGGACAGGGGCCGAGCAGTACGTC.